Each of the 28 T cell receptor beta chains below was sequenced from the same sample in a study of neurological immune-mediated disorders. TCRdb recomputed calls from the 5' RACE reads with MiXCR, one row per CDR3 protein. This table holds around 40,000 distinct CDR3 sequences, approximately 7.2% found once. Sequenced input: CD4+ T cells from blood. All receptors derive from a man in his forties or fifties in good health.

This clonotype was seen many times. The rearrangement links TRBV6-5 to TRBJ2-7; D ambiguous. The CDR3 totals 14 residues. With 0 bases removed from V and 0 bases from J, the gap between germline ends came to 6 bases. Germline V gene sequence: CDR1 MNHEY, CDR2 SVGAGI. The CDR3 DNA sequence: TGTGCCAGCAGTTACTCTACGGCCTCCTACGAGCAGTACTTC. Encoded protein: CASSYSTASYEQYF.

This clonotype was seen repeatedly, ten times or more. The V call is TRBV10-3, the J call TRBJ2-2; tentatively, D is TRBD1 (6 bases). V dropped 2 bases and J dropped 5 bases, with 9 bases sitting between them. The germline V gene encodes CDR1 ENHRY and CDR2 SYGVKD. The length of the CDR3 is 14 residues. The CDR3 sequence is CAISEPGETGELFF. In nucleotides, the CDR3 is TGTGCCATCAGTGAGCCAGGGGAGACCGGGGAGCTGTTTTTT.

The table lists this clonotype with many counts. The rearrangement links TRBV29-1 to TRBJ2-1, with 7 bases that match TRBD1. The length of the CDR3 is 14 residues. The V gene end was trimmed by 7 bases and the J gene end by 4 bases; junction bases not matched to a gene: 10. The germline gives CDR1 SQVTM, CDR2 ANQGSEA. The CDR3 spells CSATRGTEYNEQFF. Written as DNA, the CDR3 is TGCAGCGCAACTAGGGGGACAGAATACAATGAGCAGTTCTTC.

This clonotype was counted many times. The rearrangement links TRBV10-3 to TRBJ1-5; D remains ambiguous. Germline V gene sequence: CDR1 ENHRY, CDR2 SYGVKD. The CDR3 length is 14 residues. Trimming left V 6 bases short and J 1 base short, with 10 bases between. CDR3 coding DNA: TGTGCCATCAGCGCGGACGGAAGCAATCAGCCCCAGCATTTT. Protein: CAISADGSNQPQHF.

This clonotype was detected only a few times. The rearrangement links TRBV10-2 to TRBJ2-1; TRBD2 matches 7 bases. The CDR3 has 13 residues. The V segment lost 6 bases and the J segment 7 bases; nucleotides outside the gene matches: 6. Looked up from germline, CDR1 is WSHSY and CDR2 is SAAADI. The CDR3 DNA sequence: TGCGCCAGCAGCTGGGGAGGGGAGAATGAGCAGTTCTTC. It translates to CASSWGGENEQFF.

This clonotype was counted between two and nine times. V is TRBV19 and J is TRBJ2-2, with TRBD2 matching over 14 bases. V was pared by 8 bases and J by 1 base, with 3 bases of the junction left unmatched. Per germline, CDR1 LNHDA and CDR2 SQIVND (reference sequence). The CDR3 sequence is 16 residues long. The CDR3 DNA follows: TGTGCCAGTCGGACTAGCGGGAGGCTGAACACCGGGGAGCTGTTTTTT. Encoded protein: CASRTSGRLNTGELFF.

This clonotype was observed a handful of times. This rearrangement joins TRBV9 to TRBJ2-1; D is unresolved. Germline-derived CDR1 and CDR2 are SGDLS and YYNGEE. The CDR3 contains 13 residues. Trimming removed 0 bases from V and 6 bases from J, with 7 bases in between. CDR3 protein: CASSVDLTNEQFF. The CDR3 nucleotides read TGTGCCAGCAGCGTAGACTTAACCAATGAGCAGTTCTTC. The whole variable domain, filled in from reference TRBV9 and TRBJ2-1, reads DSGVTQTPKHLITATGQRVTLRCSPRSGDLSVYWYQQSLDQGLQFLIQYYNGEERAKGNILERFSAQQFPDLHSELNLSSLELGDSALYFCASSVDLTNEQFFGPGTRLTVL.

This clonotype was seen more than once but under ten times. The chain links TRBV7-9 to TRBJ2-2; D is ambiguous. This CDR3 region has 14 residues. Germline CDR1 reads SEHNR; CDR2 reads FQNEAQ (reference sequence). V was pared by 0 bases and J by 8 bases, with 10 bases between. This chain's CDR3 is CASSLARMRGELFF. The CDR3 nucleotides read TGTGCCAGCAGCTTAGCACGAATGAGGGGGGAGCTGTTTTTT.

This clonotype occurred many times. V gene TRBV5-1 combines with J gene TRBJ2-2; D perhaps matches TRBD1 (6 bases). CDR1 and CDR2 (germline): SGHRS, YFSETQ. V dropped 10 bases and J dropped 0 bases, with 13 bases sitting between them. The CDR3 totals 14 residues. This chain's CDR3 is CAGRTDTNTGELFF. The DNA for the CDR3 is TGCGCCGGCCGGACAGACACGAACACCGGGGAGCTGTTTTTT.

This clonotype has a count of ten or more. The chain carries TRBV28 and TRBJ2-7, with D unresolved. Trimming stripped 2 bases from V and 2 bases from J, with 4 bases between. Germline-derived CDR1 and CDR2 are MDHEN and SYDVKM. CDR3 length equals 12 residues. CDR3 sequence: CASSLTAYEQYF. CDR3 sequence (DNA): TGTGCCAGCAGTTTAACGGCCTACGAGCAGTACTTC.

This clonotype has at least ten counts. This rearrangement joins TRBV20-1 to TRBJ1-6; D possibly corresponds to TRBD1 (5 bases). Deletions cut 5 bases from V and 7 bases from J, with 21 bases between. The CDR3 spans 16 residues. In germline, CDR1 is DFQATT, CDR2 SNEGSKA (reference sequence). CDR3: CSAGKGPSPLNSPLHF. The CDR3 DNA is TGCAGTGCTGGAAAGGGACCTTCGCCTCTAAATTCACCCCTCCACTTT.

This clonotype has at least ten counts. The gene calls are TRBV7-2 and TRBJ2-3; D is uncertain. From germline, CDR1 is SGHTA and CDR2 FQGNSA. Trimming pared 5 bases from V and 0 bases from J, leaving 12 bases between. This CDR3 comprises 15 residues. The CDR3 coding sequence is TGTGCCAGCAGCGTGGACGGCTCTAGCACAGATACGCAGTATTTT. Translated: CASSVDGSSTDTQYF.

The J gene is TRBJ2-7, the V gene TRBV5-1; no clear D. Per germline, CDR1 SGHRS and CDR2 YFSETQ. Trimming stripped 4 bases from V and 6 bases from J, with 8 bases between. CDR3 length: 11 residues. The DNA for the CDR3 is TGCGCCAGCAGCGCCACGCGCGAGCAGTACTTC. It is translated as CASSATREQYF.

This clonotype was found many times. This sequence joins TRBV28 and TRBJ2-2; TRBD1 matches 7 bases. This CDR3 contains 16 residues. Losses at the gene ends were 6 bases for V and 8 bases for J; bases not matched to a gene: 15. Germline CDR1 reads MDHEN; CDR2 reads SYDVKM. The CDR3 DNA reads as TGTGCCAGCAGAGGGGACAGAAAAATTTCTACTGGGGAGCTGTTTTTT. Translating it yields CASRGDRKISTGELFF.

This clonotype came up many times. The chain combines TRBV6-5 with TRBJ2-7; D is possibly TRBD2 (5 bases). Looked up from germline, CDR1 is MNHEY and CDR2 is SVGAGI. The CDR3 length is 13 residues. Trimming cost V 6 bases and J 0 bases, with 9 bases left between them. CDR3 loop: CASRDSSSYEQYF. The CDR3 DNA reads TGTGCCAGCAGGGACTCTAGCTCCTACGAGCAGTACTTC.

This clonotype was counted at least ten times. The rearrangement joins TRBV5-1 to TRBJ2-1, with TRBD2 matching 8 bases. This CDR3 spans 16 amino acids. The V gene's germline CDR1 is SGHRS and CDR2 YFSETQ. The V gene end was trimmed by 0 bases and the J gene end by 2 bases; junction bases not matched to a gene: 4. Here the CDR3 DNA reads TGCGCCAGCAGCTTGGGACTAGCGAAAACCTACAATGAGCAGTTCTTC. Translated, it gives CASSLGLAKTYNEQFF.

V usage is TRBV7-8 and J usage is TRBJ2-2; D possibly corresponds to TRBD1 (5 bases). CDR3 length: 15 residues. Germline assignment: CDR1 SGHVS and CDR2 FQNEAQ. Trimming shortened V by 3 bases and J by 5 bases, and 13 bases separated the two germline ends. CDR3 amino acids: CASSFRRANTGELFF. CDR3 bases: TGTGCCAGCAGCTTTCGCAGGGCAAATACCGGGGAGCTGTTTTTT.

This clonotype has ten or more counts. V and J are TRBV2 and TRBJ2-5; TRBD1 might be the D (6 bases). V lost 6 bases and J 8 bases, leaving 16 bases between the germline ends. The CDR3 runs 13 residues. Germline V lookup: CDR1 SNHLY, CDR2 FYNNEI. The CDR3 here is CASREQGPGTQYF. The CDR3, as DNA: TGTGCCAGCAGAGAACAGGGCCCGGGCACCCAGTACTTC.

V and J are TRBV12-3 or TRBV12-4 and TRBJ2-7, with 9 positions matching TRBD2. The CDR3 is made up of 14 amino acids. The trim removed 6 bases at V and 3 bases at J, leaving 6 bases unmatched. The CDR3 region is CASRHSGGIYEQYF. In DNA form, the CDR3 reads TGTGCCAGCAGACACAGCGGGGGGATCTACGAGCAGTACTTC.

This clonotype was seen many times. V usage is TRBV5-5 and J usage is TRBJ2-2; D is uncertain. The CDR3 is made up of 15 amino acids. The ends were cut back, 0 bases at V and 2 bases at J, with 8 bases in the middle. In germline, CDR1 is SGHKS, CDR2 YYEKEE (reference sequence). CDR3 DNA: TGTGCCAGCAGCTTGGGTCCAGCAAACACCGGGGAGCTGTTTTTT. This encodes CASSLGPANTGELFF.

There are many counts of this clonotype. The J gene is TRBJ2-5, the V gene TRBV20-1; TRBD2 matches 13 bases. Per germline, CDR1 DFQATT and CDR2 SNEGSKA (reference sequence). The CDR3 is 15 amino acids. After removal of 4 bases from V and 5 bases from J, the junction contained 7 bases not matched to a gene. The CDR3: CSAKGTSGTVETQYF. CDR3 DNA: TGCAGTGCTAAGGGGACTAGCGGGACTGTGGAGACCCAGTACTTC.

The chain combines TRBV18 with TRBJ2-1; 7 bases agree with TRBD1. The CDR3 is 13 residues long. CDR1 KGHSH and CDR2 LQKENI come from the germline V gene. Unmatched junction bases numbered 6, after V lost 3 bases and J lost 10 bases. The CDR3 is CASSPNRGREQFF. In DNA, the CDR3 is TGTGCCAGCTCACCGAACAGGGGCAGAGAGCAGTTCTTC.

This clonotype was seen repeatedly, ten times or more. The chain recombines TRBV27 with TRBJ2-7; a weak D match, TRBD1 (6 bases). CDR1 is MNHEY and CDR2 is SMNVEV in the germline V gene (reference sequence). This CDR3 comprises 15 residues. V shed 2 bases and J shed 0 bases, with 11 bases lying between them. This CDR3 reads CASSLIAGASYEQYF. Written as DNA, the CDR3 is TGTGCCAGCAGTTTAATCGCAGGGGCCTCCTACGAGCAGTACTTC.

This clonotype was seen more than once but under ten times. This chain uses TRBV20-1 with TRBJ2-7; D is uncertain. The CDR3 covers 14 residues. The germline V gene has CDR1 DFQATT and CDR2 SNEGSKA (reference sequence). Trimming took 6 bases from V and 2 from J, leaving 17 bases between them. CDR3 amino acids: CSATISQVTYEQYF. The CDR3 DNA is TGCAGTGCCACGATTAGTCAGGTAACCTACGAGCAGTACTTC.

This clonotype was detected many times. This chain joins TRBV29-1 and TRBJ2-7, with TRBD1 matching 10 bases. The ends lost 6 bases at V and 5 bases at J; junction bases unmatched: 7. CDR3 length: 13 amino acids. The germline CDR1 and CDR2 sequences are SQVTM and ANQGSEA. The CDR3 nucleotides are TGCAGCGTGGCGGACAGGGGGAACGACGAGCAGTACTTC. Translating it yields CSVADRGNDEQYF.

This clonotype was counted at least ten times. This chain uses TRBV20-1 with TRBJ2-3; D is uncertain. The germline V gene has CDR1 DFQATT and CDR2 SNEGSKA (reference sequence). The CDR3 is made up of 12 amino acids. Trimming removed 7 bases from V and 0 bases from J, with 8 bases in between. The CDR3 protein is CSGTASTDTQYF. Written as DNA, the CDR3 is TGCAGTGGGACGGCTAGCACAGATACGCAGTATTTT.

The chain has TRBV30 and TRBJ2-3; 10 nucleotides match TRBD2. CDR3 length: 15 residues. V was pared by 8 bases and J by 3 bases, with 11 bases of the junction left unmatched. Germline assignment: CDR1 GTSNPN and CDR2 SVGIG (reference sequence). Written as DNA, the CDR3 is TGTGCCCCCCGCCCTAGCGGGAGCAGGACAGATACGCAGTATTTT. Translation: CAPRPSGSRTDTQYF. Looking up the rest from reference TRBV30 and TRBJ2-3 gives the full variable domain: SQTIHQWPATLVQPVGSPLSLECTVEGTSNPNLYWYRQAAGRGLQLLFYSVGIGQISSEVPQNLSASRPQDRQFILSSKKLLLSDSGFYLCAPRPSGSRTDTQYFGPGTRLTVL.

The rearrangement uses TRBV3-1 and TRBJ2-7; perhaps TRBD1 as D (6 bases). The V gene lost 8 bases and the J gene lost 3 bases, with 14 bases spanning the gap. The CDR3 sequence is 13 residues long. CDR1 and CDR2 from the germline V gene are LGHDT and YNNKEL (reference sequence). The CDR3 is CASGFLQGYEQYF. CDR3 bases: TGTGCCAGCGGATTTTTACAGGGCTACGAGCAGTACTTC.